The 31 T cell receptor beta chains listed next were all sequenced from one sample in a study of T cell repertoires in cytomegalovirus infection. The antigens for these receptors are not known. One entry per CDR3 protein, called by TCRdb with MiXCR from the reads. The data contain 830,000 or so distinct CDR3 sequences, around a third of them singletons. Sample: cultured CD8+ T cells from PBMCs, taken from culture after CMV antigen stimulation. These receptors all come from a human donor in good health (CMV status not recorded). Some clones in this sample may be carry-over from other donors' samples.

This clonotype was counted only a few times. This rearrangement joins TRBV6-6 to TRBJ1-5, with D unclear. The V gene's germline CDR1 is MNHNY and CDR2 SVGAGI (reference sequence). The CDR3 extends over 17 amino acids. Trimming removed 2 bases from V and 0 bases from J, with 14 bases in between. Here the CDR3 reads CASSYPFPHNSNQPQHF. The CDR3 DNA reads as TGTGCCAGCAGTTACCCGTTTCCCCACAATAGCAATCAGCCCCAGCATTTT.

The genes are TRBV5-4 and TRBJ2-7, with D possibly being TRBD1 (6 bases). The germline V and J ends were trimmed by 4 bases and 2 bases, with 16 bases remaining between them. Germline V gene lookup returns CDR1 SGHNT and CDR2 YYREEE (reference sequence). This CDR3 has 15 amino acids. CDR3 in DNA: TGTGCCAGCAGCAAACAGGGTACAAACCCCTACGAGCAGTACTTC. Its translation: CASSKQGTNPYEQYF.

The chain couples TRBV19 to TRBJ1-5, with TRBD1 matching 8 bases. With 3 bases clipped from V and 4 bases from J, the junction kept 8 bases outside the gene matches. This CDR3 is 16 amino acids long. CDR1 is LNHDA and CDR2 is SQIVND in the germline V gene (reference sequence). The CDR3: CASSIVGQGNNQPQHF. CDR3 sequence (DNA): TGTGCCAGTAGTATTGTTGGACAGGGAAATAATCAGCCCCAGCATTTT. The whole variable domain, remainder taken from reference TRBV19 and TRBJ1-5, is DGGITQSPKYLFRKEGQNVTLSCEQNLNHDAMYWYRQDPGQGLRLIYYSQIVNDFQKGDIAEGYSVSREKKESFPLTVTSAQKNPTAFYLCASSIVGQGNNQPQHFGDGTRLSIL.

This clonotype was seen a few times. The V gene is TRBV6-5, the J gene TRBJ2-5, with D possibly TRBD1 on 6 matching bases. This CDR3 spans 15 amino acids. Trimming cost V 4 bases and J 1 base, with 13 bases left between them. CDR1 is MNHEY, CDR2 SVGAGI, per germline. CDR3 loop: CASSFAYRAQETQYF. As DNA, the CDR3 is TGTGCCAGCAGTTTCGCCTACAGGGCCCAAGAGACCCAGTACTTC.

In regard to this clonotype: A single base separates this from a much larger clone, so it may be a read error. The conserved phenylalanine or tryptophan normally closing the CDR3 is absent here, so this likely arose from a read error. The rearrangement uses TRBV12-3 or TRBV12-4 and TRBJ2-5; TRBD1 agrees at 9 bases. The CDR3 length is 14 residues. With 6 bases clipped from V and 1 base from J, the junction kept 3 bases outside the gene matches. CDR3 loop: CASSPTGGQETQYL. The CDR3, as DNA: TGTGCCAGCAGCCCGACAGGGGGCCAAGAGACCCAGTACCTC.

DNA of the CDR3: TGTGCCAGCAGCTTAGGTCCGGGATCCCATCAGCCCCAGCATTTT. It codes for CASSLGPGSHQPQHF. The rearrangement links TRBV13 to TRBJ1-5; D is uncertain. V lost 0 bases and J lost 5, with 11 bases in between. This CDR3 region has 15 residues. CDR1 PRHDT and CDR2 FYEKMQ come from the germline V gene (reference sequence).

This rearrangement joins TRBV7-9 to TRBJ2-5; no definite D call. The CDR3 loop spans 13 amino acids. V lost 6 bases, J lost 2 bases, and 10 bases lay in between. From germline, CDR1 is SEHNR and CDR2 FQNEAQ (reference sequence). CDR3 bases: TGTGCCAGCAGGCGCCCGGGTCAAGAGACCCAGTACTTC. Protein: CASRRPGQETQYF.

This clonotype was seen at least ten times. The rearrangement links TRBV7-2 to TRBJ2-3, with 13 bases aligning to TRBD2. Germline V lookup: CDR1 SGHTA, CDR2 FQGNSA. The CDR3 totals 16 residues. Unmatched junction bases numbered 8, after V lost 5 bases and J lost 6 bases. As DNA, the CDR3 is TGTGCCAGCAGCCTCGAACTAGCGGGGGGGCCCGATACGCAGTATTTT. Encoded protein: CASSLELAGGPDTQYF. Together with reference TRBV7-2 and TRBJ2-3, the CDR3 gives the full variable domain: GAGVSQSPSNKVTEKGKDVELRCDPISGHTALYWYRQSLGQGLEFLIYFQGNSAPDKSGLPSDRFSAERTGGSVSTLTIQRTQQEDSAVYLCASSLELAGGPDTQYFGPGTRLTVL.

This clonotype has only a few counts. CDR3 sequence reads: CASSVLNRPYEQYV. CDR3 DNA sequence: TGTGCCAGCAGTGTATTAAACCGACCCTACGAGCAGTACGTC. This chain joins TRBV6-1 and TRBJ2-7; D not resolved. V was pared by 4 bases and J by 2 bases, with 12 bases between. CDR3 length: 14 residues. Per the germline V gene, CDR1 is MNHNS and CDR2 is SASEGT.

V usage is TRBV19 and J usage is TRBJ2-3; TRBD1 might be the D (7 bases). Germline V lookup: CDR1 LNHDA, CDR2 SQIVND (reference sequence). Trimming stripped 3 bases from V and 4 bases from J, with 14 bases between. The CDR3 runs 15 residues. CDR3: CASSIQGGGADTQYF. The CDR3 DNA follows: TGTGCCAGTAGTATCCAGGGGGGCGGGGCAGATACGCAGTATTTT.

This clonotype was observed a handful of times. The CDR3 region has the DNA TGCGCCAGCAGTGAGAACGGGTTGGGTGGCTACACCTTC. The encoded protein is CASSENGLGGYTF. The chain is built from TRBV10-2 and TRBJ1-2; D not resolved. The V gene's germline CDR1 is WSHSY and CDR2 SAAADI. The V end was cut by 2 bases, the J end by 7 bases, with 11 bases between. This CDR3 is 13 amino acids long.

This clonotype appeared a single time. This chain uses TRBV10-3 with TRBJ2-7, with 8 nucleotides matching TRBD1. CDR1 ENHRY and CDR2 SYGVKD come from the germline V gene. The trim removed 4 bases at V and 1 base at J, leaving 9 bases unmatched. This CDR3 has 16 amino acids. The CDR3 nucleotides read TGTGCCATCAGTGTAATCGAGGACAGGGCTTCCTACGAGCAGTACTTC. As protein: CAISVIEDRASYEQYF.

In its sample, this clonotype was seen many times. This chain uses TRBV7-8 with TRBJ2-7, with 8 positions matching TRBD1. Trimming took 1 base from V and 3 from J; bases not matched to a gene: 8. This CDR3 has 16 amino acids. The germline V gene has CDR1 SGHVS and CDR2 FQNEAQ. As DNA, the CDR3 is TGTGCCAGCAGCTTAGATCGGACAGGGCAGGGCTACGAGCAGTACGTC. Amino acid sequence: CASSLDRTGQGYEQYV.

This clonotype has just one count. Germline is not matched at one junction end, which may reflect a read error. The gene calls are TRBV6-6 and TRBJ1-5; D possibly corresponds to TRBD1 (5 bases). The CDR3 contains 15 residues. CDR1 is MNHNY, CDR2 SVGAGI, per germline (reference sequence). The CDR3 sequence: CASSRQGEVNQPQRF. As DNA, the CDR3 is TGTGCCAGCAGTAGGCAGGGCGAGGTCAATCAGCCCCAGCGTTTT.

The rearrangement links TRBV29-1 to TRBJ2-1; no reliable D call. CDR3 length equals 11 residues. The germline V and J ends were trimmed by 6 bases and 6 bases, with 9 bases remaining between them. Germline CDR1 reads SQVTM; CDR2 reads ANQGSEA. CDR3 DNA: TGCAGCGTCTCGTTGGTCAATGAGCAGTTCTTC. The encoded protein is CSVSLVNEQFF.

A few counts support this clonotype. The chain links TRBV23-1 to TRBJ1-5; perhaps TRBD1 as D (5 bases). TRBV23-1 is marked as an open reading frame, function uncertain. The CDR3 covers 19 residues. The V gene lost 0 bases and the J gene lost 0 bases, with 18 bases spanning the gap. The CDR3 loop is CASSQSCTGRTDSNQPQHF. The CDR3 DNA follows: TGCGCCAGCAGTCAATCTTGCACAGGCAGAACAGATAGCAATCAGCCCCAGCATTTT.

This chain links TRBV7-6 with TRBJ1-4; no clear D. There are 14 residues in the CDR3. V lost 7 bases and J 8 bases, leaving 17 bases between the germline ends. Germline V gene data show CDR1 as SGHVS and CDR2 as FNYEAQ. The CDR3 sequence is CASTPPETDEKLFF. CDR3 sequence (DNA): TGTGCCAGCACTCCCCCGGAAACCGACGAAAAACTGTTTTTT. The full variable domain, completed using reference TRBV7-6 and TRBJ1-4, is GAGVSQSPRYKVTKRGQDVALRCDPISGHVSLYWYRQALGQGPEFLTYFNYEAQQDKSGLPNDRFSAERPEGSISTLTIQRTEQRDSAMYRCASTPPETDEKLFFGSGTQLSVL.

V gene TRBV11-1 combines with J gene TRBJ2-2; 10 nucleotides align to TRBD1. V was pared by 3 bases and J by 3 bases, with 13 bases of the junction left unmatched. Germline loops: CDR1 SGHAT, CDR2 FQDESV (reference sequence). The CDR3 totals 19 residues. The chain's CDR3 is CASSFPRTGGAEDTGELFF. Written as DNA, the CDR3 is TGTGCCAGCAGCTTCCCCAGGACAGGGGGTGCAGAGGACACCGGGGAGCTGTTTTTT.

The gene calls are TRBV4-1 and TRBJ1-2; maybe TRBD1 (5 bases). Germline V gene sequence: CDR1 MGHRA, CDR2 YSYEKL. The CDR3 extends over 15 amino acids. V was pared by 1 base and J by 5 bases, with 14 bases between. The CDR3 protein is CASSQVGVTTYGYTF. The CDR3 DNA sequence: TGCGCCAGCAGCCAAGTAGGGGTTACCACATATGGCTACACCTTC.

This clonotype turned up a few times. The chain carries TRBV4-1 and TRBJ2-5; 11 nucleotides line up with TRBD2. V dropped 0 bases and J dropped 1; count of bases not matched to a gene: 4. The CDR3 is 17 amino acids. Per germline, CDR1 MGHRA and CDR2 YSYEKL. As DNA, the CDR3 is TGCGCCAGCAGCCAAGAACCTAGCGGGGGGCTCCAAGAGACCCAGTACTTC. This codes for CASSQEPSGGLQETQYF.

The chain is built from TRBV27 and TRBJ2-5; possible D gene TRBD2, 5 bases. Germline V CDR1 and CDR2: MNHEY, SMNVEV (reference sequence). The ends were cut back, 10 bases at V and 5 bases at J, with 17 bases in the middle. This CDR3 region has 13 residues. CDR3 in amino acids: CATNTRVGETQYF. DNA for the CDR3: TGTGCCACCAATACGAGGGTTGGGGAGACCCAGTACTTC.

This clonotype has just a few counts. V gene TRBV27 combines with J gene TRBJ2-7, with a possible D match to TRBD1 (7 bases). The length of the CDR3 is 16 residues. Germline V gene data show CDR1 as MNHEY and CDR2 as SMNVEV (reference sequence). V lost 0 bases to trimming and J lost 7 bases, with 19 bases between them. CDR3 amino acids: CASSLSLTGFGREQYF. For the CDR3, the DNA is TGTGCCAGCAGTTTATCCCTGACAGGGTTTGGGAGGGAGCAGTACTTC.

This clonotype has just a few counts. CDR3 in DNA: TGTGCCAGCAGGGGGACTAGCGGGCTGGGTCCGTGGGAGCTGTTTTTT. It encodes CASRGTSGLGPWELFF. This rearrangement joins TRBV28 to TRBJ2-2, with TRBD2 matching 12 bases. CDR1 and CDR2 from the germline V gene are MDHEN and SYDVKM. There are 16 residues in the CDR3. Trimming took 6 bases from V and 9 from J; bases not matched to a gene: 11.

V is TRBV5-1 and J is TRBJ2-1; 8 bases line up with TRBD2. The V gene's germline CDR1 is SGHRS and CDR2 YFSETQ. The length of the CDR3 is 16 residues. J was trimmed by 3 bases and V by 3 bases; bases with no gene match: 8. CDR3 DNA: TGCGCCAGCAGCTGGGGGACGGGGGGGAACTACAATGAGCAGTTCTTC. Its protein product is CASSWGTGGNYNEQFF.

The V and J genes are TRBV6-5 and TRBJ1-1; TRBD1 might be the D (5 bases). Germline CDR1 is MNHEY and CDR2 is SVGAGI. This CDR3 is 19 amino acids long. Trimming removed 2 bases at V and 0 bases at J, with 22 bases between. The CDR3 region is CASSYRTAGIPALNTEAFF. CDR3 bases: TGTGCCAGCAGTTACCGGACGGCAGGGATCCCTGCTTTGAACACTGAAGCTTTCTTT.

This clonotype was recorded many times. The V and J genes are TRBV6-5 and TRBJ1-2; D not certain. In germline, CDR1 is MNHEY, CDR2 SVGAGI. Trimming stripped 6 bases from V and 5 bases from J, with 10 bases between. The CDR3 is made up of 12 amino acids. CDR3 sequence (DNA): TGTGCCAGCAGCCCAAATGGGTATGGCTACACCTTC. Amino acid sequence: CASSPNGYGYTF.

This clonotype was seen repeatedly, ten times or more. The rearrangement joins TRBV7-9 to TRBJ2-1; perhaps TRBD2 as D (6 bases). Trimming left V 5 bases short and J 2 bases short, with 22 bases between. This CDR3 is built from 18 residues. The germline CDR1 and CDR2 sequences are SEHNR and FQNEAQ (reference sequence). CDR3 in amino acids: CASSTHAREVHTYNEQFF. The CDR3 DNA follows: TGTGCCAGCAGCACACACGCGAGGGAGGTGCATACCTACAATGAGCAGTTCTTC.

The chain links TRBV9 to TRBJ2-7; 7 bases line up with TRBD1. Germline trimming cut 4 bases from V and 5 bases from J; bases unmatched to any gene: 9. Germline-derived CDR1 and CDR2 are SGDLS and YYNGEE. The CDR3 totals 14 residues. CDR3 sequence reads: CASSRGGRDDEQYV. CDR3 nucleotides: TGTGCCAGCAGCCGAGGGGGCCGGGACGACGAGCAGTACGTC.

This clonotype has just a few counts. The rearrangement links TRBV29-1 to TRBJ1-3; TRBD1 matches 7 bases. CDR3 length equals 14 residues. The ends lost 7 bases at V and 0 bases at J; junction bases unmatched: 6. Germline V gives CDR1 SQVTM, CDR2 ANQGSEA. The CDR3 DNA follows: TGCAGCGGATGGGACAGCCTCTCTGGAAACACCATATATTTT. Amino acid sequence: CSGWDSLSGNTIYF.

The chain carries TRBV7-4 and TRBJ1-2, with a tentative D call TRBD1 (5 bases). Trimming took off 0 bases at V and 7 bases at J, with 12 bases between the two ends. Germline V gene data show CDR1 as SGHVT and CDR2 as SQSDAQ. This CDR3 region has 14 residues. DNA for the CDR3: TGTGCCAGCAGCTTAGCAGGGACCCTCTCTGGCTACACCTTC. Its protein product is CASSLAGTLSGYTF.

This clonotype was seen repeatedly, ten times or more. V is TRBV7-8 and J is TRBJ2-3; no definite D call. V was trimmed by 0 bases and J by 4 bases, leaving 5 bases between them. The CDR3 has 13 amino acids. Germline loops: CDR1 SGHVS, CDR2 FQNEAQ. Here the CDR3 DNA reads TGTGCCAGCAGCTTAGCTTTCCCAGATACGCAGTATTTT. Protein product: CASSLAFPDTQYF.